The 20 T cell receptor beta chains reported below all come from one sample, sequenced in a study of blood T cell repertoires in COVID-19. Clones were read by immunoSEQ multiplex PCR, and TCRdb kept only the in-frame ones, dropping some. The table includes roughly 200,000 clones, 65% to 90% detected once. Sequencing input: peripheral blood. These receptors were obtained from a human donor in a cohort sampled during active COVID-19.

The rearrangement uses TRBV19 and TRBJ2-7; TRBD2 matches at 14 bases. Per the germline V gene, CDR1 is LNHDA and CDR2 is SQIVND (reference sequence). The CDR3 has 20 residues. J gave up 5 bases and V 1 base, and 16 bases lay outside the gene matches. The DNA for the CDR3 is TGTGCCAGTAGTATAGTTGCTGGTCCGGGACTAGCGGGAGAAGGAGACGAGCAGTACTTC. Its translation: CASSIVAGPGLAGEGDEQYF. The entire variable domain, with the rest obtained from reference TRBV19 and TRBJ2-7, is as follows: DGGITQSPKYLFRKEGQNVTLSCEQNLNHDAMYWYRQDPGQGLRLIYYSQIVNDFQKGDIAEGYSVSREKKESFPLTVTSAQKNPTAFYLCASSIVAGPGLAGEGDEQYFGPGTRLTVT.

J is TRBJ2-3 and V is TRBV6-2 or TRBV6-3, with 8 bases matching TRBD1. Germline trimming cut 6 bases from V and 3 bases from J; bases unmatched to any gene: 5. The CDR3 runs to 14 residues. Germline CDR1 reads MNHEY; CDR2 reads SVGEGT. The CDR3 coding sequence is TGTGCCAGCAGCCCGGGACAGGCGACAGATACGCAGTATTTT. Translated, it gives CASSPGQATDTQYF.

The rearrangement uses TRBV3-1 (or the pseudogene TRBV3-2) and TRBJ2-7; possible D gene TRBD1, 5 bases. The CDR3 covers 14 residues. Germline CDR1 LGHDT, CDR2 YNNKEL (reference sequence). Deletions cut 4 bases from V and 0 bases from J, with 10 bases between. This chain's CDR3 is CASSLMTDSYEQYF. CDR3 sequence (DNA): TGTGCCAGCAGCCTCATGACAGACTCCTACGAGCAGTACTTC.

This clone was recorded a few times. The chain is built from TRBV6-5 and TRBJ2-1, with TRBD2 as a possible D gene (6 bases). V lost 4 bases, J lost 2 bases, and 12 bases lay in between. The CDR3 length is 15 residues. CDR1 is MNHEY, CDR2 SVGAGI, per germline. CDR3 nucleotides: TGTGCCAGCAGTTCAGGACTACCCACCTACAATGAGCAGTTCTTC. Its translation: CASSSGLPTYNEQFF.

V is TRBV27 and J is TRBJ2-1; TRBD2 matches at 14 bases. The J segment lost 7 bases and the V segment lost 4 bases, leaving 3 bases of the junction unmatched. CDR1 and CDR2 from the germline V gene are MNHEY and SMNVEV (reference sequence). This CDR3 is built from 15 residues. The CDR3, as DNA: TGTGCCAGCAGTTGGACTAGCGGGGGGCCGAATGAGCAGTTCTTC. Translating gives CASSWTSGGPNEQFF.

This sequence joins TRBV3-1 (or the pseudogene TRBV3-2) and TRBJ2-7, with a tentative D call TRBD2 (6 bases). The CDR3 length is 14 residues. The germline V gene encodes CDR1 LGHDT and CDR2 YNNKEL (reference sequence). Trimming cost V 6 bases and J 6 bases, with 18 bases left between them. The CDR3 is CASSHLGAGSEQYF. The CDR3 DNA follows: TGTGCCAGCAGTCACCTTGGGGCGGGGAGCGAGCAGTACTTC.

V is TRBV15 and J is TRBJ2-3, with 8 positions matching TRBD2. Trimming cost V 5 bases and J 0 bases; bases outside gene matches: 7. The CDR3 loop spans 16 amino acids. Germline V CDR1 and CDR2: LNHNV, YYDKDF (reference sequence). Here the CDR3 reads CATSPRTSPSTDTQYF. CDR3 DNA sequence: TGTGCCACCAGCCCACGGACTAGCCCTAGCACAGATACGCAGTATTTT.

The chain couples TRBV7-2 to TRBJ2-7, with D possibly being TRBD2 (5 bases). CDR1 and CDR2 from the germline V gene are SGHTA and FQGNSA. The CDR3 loop spans 17 amino acids. Trimming took off 5 bases at V and 0 bases at J, with 20 bases between the two ends. In DNA form, the CDR3 reads TGTGCCAGCAGCCCGCTCTCTGCGGGCGGAAGCTCCTACGAGCAGTACTTC. It specifies CASSPLSAGGSSYEQYF.

Only a few counts were recorded for this clone. The chain uses TRBV3-1 (or the pseudogene TRBV3-2) and TRBJ2-7; D possibly corresponds to TRBD1 (6 bases). The CDR3 is 13 amino acids. Germline V gene data show CDR1 as LGHDT and CDR2 as YNNKEL (reference sequence). The V gene lost 3 bases and the J gene lost 7 bases, with 13 bases spanning the gap. The DNA for the CDR3 is TGTGCCAGCAGCCATCTGGGGGCGCGGGAGCAGTACTTC. Translated: CASSHLGAREQYF.

This chain connects TRBV25-1 to TRBJ2-7; 9 nucleotides align to TRBD1. Germline V lookup: CDR1 MGHDK, CDR2 SYGVNS. V trimming: 2 bases; J trimming: 5 bases; junction bases outside the gene matches: 7. This CDR3 region has 15 residues. The CDR3 loop is CASSERDRVENEQYF. The CDR3 region has the DNA TGTGCCAGCAGTGAACGGGACAGGGTCGAAAACGAGCAGTACTTC.

The chain joins TRBV27 to TRBJ2-7; weak D call: TRBD1 (6 bases). Trimming took off 2 bases at V and 6 bases at J, with 14 bases between the two ends. This CDR3 region has 14 residues. Germline values: CDR1 MNHEY, CDR2 SMNVEV (reference sequence). The CDR3 DNA reads as TGTGCCAGCAGTTTAGGCCCAGGGGTCTCCGAGCAGTACTTC. It yields the protein CASSLGPGVSEQYF.

The chain employs TRBV7-9 and TRBJ2-7; TRBD1 matches 9 bases. From germline, CDR1 is SEHNR and CDR2 FQNEAQ (reference sequence). This CDR3 is 16 amino acids long. With V trimmed by 5 bases and J by 3 bases, 11 bases remained unmatched. CDR3 in amino acids: CASSQLPGQGNYEQYF. The CDR3 DNA reads TGTGCCAGCAGCCAACTACCCGGACAGGGGAACTACGAGCAGTACTTC.

The J gene is TRBJ2-7, the V gene TRBV6-5; TRBD2 agrees at 10 bases. Germline assignment: CDR1 MNHEY and CDR2 SVGAGI. This CDR3 comprises 15 residues. V lost 4 bases to trimming and J lost 3 bases; unmatched junction nucleotides: 6. The CDR3 spells CASSLAGGPLYEQYF. The CDR3, as DNA: TGTGCCAGCAGTTTAGCGGGGGGCCCCCTCTACGAGCAGTACTTC.

J is TRBJ2-1 and V is TRBV4-1, with D unresolved. V dropped 6 bases and J dropped 2 bases, with 11 bases sitting between them. The CDR3 covers 14 residues. The V gene's germline CDR1 is MGHRA and CDR2 YSYEKL. The CDR3 spells CASRPSPAYNEQFF. In DNA form, the CDR3 reads TGCGCCAGCAGGCCGAGCCCGGCCTACAATGAGCAGTTCTTC.

The chain combines TRBV7-2 with TRBJ2-1; 15 bases align to TRBD2. Germline assignment: CDR1 SGHTA and CDR2 FQGNSA. This CDR3 is built from 17 residues. The J segment lost 7 bases and the V segment lost 3 bases, leaving 7 bases of the junction unmatched. CDR3 in amino acids: CASSFRTSGGAANEQFF. The DNA for the CDR3 is TGTGCCAGCAGCTTCAGGACTAGCGGGGGGGCTGCGAATGAGCAGTTCTTC.

The chain has TRBV6-5 and TRBJ2-7; 10 nucleotides match TRBD2. The CDR3 is 16 residues long. Germline assignment: CDR1 MNHEY and CDR2 SVGAGI. V trimming: 2 bases; J trimming: 2 bases; junction bases outside the gene matches: 6. The CDR3 DNA follows: TGTGCCAGCAGTTACCGCCGGACTAGCGGTCCCTACGAGCAGTACTTC. Encoded protein: CASSYRRTSGPYEQYF.

The V call is TRBV11-2, the J call TRBJ1-4; D is possibly TRBD1 (5 bases). The germline V gene has CDR1 SGHAT and CDR2 FQNNGV. This CDR3 has 15 amino acids. The germline V and J ends were trimmed by 2 bases and 7 bases, with 14 bases remaining between them. In nucleotides, the CDR3 is TGTGCCAGCAGCTTATTGGGGGGTGGTGGTGAAAAACTGTTTTTT. Translated: CASSLLGGGGEKLFF.

The V and J genes are TRBV6-6 and TRBJ2-7; tentatively, D is TRBD1 (6 bases). Deletions cut 2 bases from V and 11 bases from J, with 13 bases between. The CDR3 extends over 12 amino acids. CDR1 MNHNY and CDR2 SVGAGI come from the germline V gene (reference sequence). This CDR3 reads CASSYEDSRKYF. The CDR3 DNA reads TGTGCCAGCAGTTACGAGGACAGTAGGAAGTACTTC.

The rearrangement links TRBV10-2 to TRBJ2-7; 11 nucleotides line up with TRBD2. Germline CDR1 and CDR2: WSHSY and SAAADI. The CDR3 loop spans 15 amino acids. J lost 5 bases, V lost 6 bases, and 9 bases had no gene match. The CDR3 region is CASRFLAGGLDEQYF. CDR3 coding DNA: TGCGCCAGCAGGTTTCTAGCGGGGGGTTTGGACGAGCAGTACTTC.

The V and J genes are TRBV27 and TRBJ1-5; 8 bases align to TRBD1. CDR1 is MNHEY, CDR2 SMNVEV, per germline (reference sequence). The CDR3 covers 16 residues. V was clipped by 4 bases and J by 3 bases; unmatched bases: 8. CDR3 bases: TGTGCCAGCAGTTCGATCGACAGGGGTTACAATCAGCCCCAGCATTTT. Protein product: CASSSIDRGYNQPQHF.